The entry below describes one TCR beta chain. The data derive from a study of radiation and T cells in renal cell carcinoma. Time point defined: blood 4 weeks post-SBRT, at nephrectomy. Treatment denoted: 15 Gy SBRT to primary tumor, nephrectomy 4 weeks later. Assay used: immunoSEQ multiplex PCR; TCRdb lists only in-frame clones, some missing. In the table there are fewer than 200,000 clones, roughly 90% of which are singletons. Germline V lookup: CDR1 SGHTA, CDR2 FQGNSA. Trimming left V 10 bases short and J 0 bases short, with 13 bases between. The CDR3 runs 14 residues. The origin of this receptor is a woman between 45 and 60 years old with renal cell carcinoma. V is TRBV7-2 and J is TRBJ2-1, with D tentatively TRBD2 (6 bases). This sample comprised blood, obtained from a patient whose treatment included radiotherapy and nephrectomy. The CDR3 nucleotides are TGTGCCACCCAGGACGGGAGCTCCTACAATGAGCAGTTCTTC. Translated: CATQDGSSYNEQFF.